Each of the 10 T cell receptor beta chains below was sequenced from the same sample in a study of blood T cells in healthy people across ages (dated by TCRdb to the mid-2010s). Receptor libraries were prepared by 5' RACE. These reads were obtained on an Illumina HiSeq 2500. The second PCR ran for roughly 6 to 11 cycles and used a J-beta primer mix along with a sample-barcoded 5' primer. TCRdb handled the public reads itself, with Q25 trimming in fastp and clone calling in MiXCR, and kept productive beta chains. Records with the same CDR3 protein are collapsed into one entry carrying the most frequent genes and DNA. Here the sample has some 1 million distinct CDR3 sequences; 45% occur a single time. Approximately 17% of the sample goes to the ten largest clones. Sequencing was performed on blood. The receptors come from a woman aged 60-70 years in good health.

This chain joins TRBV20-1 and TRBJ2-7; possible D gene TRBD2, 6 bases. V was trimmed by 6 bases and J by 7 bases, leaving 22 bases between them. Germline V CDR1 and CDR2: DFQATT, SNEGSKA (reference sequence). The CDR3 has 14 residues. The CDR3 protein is CSARRRDGLMEQYF. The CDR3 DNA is TGCAGTGCCCGGCGGCGGGACGGTCTAATGGAGCAGTACTTC.

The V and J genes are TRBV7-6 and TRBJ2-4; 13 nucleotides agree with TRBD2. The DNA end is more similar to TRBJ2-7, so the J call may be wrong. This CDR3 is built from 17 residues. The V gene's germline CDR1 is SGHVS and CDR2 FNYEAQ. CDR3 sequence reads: CASSLGTSGSWAYEQYF. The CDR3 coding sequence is TGTGCCAGCAGCTTAGGGACTAGCGGGAGTTGGGCCTACGAGCAGTACTTC.

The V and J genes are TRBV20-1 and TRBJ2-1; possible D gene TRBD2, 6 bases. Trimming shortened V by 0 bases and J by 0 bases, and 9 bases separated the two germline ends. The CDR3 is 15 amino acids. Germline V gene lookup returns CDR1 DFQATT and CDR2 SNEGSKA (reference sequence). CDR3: CSARELGGSYNEQFF. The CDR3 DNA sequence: TGCAGTGCTAGAGAACTGGGGGGCTCCTACAATGAGCAGTTCTTC.

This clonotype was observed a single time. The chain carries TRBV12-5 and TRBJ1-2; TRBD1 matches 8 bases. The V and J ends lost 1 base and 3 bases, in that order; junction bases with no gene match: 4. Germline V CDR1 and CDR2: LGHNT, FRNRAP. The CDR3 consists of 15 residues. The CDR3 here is CASGLGQGQDYGYTF. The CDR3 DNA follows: TGTGCTAGTGGTTTGGGACAGGGGCAGGACTATGGCTACACCTTC.

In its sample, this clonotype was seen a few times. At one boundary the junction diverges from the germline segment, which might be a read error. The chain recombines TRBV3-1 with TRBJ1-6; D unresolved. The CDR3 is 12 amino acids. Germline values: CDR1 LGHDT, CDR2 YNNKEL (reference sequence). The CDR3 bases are TGCGCCAGCAGCCAAGTAGGCTCACCCCTCCACTTT. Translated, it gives CASSQVGSPLHF. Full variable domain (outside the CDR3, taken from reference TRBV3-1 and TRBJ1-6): DTAVSQTPKYLVTQMGNDKSIKCEQNLGHDTMYWYKQDSKKFLKIMFSYNNKELIINETVPNRFSPKSPDKAHLNLHINSLELGDSAVYFCASSQVGSPLHFGNGTRLTVT.

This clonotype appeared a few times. The CDR3 sequence: CASSLYRGQDYGYTF. The CDR3 nucleotides are TGTGCCAGCAGCTTATACCGGGGACAGGACTATGGCTACACCTTC. V gene TRBV7-9 combines with J gene TRBJ1-2; TRBD1 matches at 8 bases. V was clipped by 2 bases and J by 3 bases; unmatched bases: 5. The CDR3 totals 15 residues. Per germline, CDR1 SEHNR and CDR2 FQNEAQ (reference sequence). Full variable domain (rest looked up from reference TRBV7-9 and TRBJ1-2): DTGVSQNPRHKITKRGQNVTFRCDPISEHNRLYWYRQTLGQGPEFLTYFQNEAQLEKSRLLSDRFSAERPKGSFSTLEIQRTEQGDSAMYLCASSLYRGQDYGYTFGSGTRLTVV.

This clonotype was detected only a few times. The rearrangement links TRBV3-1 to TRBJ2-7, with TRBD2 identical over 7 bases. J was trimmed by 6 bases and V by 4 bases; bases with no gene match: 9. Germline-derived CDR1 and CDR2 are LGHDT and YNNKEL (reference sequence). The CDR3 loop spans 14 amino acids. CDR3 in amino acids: CASSRSGTIIEQYF. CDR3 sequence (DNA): TGTGCCAGCAGCCGATCCGGGACTATAATCGAGCAGTACTTC.

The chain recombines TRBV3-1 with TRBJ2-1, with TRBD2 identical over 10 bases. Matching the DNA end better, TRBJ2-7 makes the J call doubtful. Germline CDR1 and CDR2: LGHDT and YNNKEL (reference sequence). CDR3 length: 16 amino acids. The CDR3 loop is CASSTTGLAAYNEQYF. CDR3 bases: TGTGCCAGCAGTACCACCGGACTAGCGGCATACAATGAGCAGTACTTC.

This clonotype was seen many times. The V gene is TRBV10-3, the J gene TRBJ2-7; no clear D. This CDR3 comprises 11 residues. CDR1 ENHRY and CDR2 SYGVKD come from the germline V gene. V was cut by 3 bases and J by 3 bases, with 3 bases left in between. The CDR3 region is CAISDLYEQYF. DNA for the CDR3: TGTGCCATCAGTGACCTCTACGAGCAGTACTTC.

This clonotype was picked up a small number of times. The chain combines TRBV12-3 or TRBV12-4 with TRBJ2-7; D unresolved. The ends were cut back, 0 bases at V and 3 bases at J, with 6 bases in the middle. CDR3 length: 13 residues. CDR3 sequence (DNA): TGTGCCAGCAGTTTAGCGCAGTACTACGAGCAGTACTTC. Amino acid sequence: CASSLAQYYEQYF.